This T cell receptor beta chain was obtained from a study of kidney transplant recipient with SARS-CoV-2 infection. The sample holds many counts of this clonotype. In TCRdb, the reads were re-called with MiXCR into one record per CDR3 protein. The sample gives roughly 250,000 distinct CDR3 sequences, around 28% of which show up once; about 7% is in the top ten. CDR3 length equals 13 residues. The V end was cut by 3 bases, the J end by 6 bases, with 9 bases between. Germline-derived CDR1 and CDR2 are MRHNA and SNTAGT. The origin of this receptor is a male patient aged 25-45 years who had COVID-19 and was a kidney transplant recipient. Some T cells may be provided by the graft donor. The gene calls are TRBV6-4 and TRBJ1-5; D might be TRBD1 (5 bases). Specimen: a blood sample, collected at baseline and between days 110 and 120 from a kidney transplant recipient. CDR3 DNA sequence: TGTGCCAGCAGTGAAGGGGACTCTCAGCCCCAGCATTTT. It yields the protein CASSEGDSQPQHF.